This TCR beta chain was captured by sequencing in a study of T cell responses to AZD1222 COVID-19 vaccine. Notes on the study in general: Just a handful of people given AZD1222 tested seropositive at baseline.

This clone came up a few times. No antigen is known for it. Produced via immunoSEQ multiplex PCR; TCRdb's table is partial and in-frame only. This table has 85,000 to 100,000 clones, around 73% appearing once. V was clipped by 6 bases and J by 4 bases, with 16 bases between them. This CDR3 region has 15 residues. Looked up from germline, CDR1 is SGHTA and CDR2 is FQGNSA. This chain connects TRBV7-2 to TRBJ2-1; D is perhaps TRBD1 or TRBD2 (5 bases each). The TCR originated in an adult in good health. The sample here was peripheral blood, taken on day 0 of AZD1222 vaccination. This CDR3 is CASSPQGGRYNEQFF. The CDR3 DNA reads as TGTGCCAGCAGTCCCCAGGGCGGGCGGTACAATGAGCAGTTCTTC.